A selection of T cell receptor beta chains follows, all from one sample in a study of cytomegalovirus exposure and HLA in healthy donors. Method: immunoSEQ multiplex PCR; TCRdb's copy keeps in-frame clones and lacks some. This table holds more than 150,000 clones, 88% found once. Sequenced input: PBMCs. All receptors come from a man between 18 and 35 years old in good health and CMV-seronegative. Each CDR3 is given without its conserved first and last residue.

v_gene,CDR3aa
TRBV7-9,ASSPTGRHGYT
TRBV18,ASSPREGSNQPQH
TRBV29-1,SHPPSGGLRETQY
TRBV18,ASSPSGPSTDTQY
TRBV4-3,ASSQDLSGGITEAF
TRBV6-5,ASSYGRGTYEQY
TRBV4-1,ASSQDLRGWEQY
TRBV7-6,ASTQWGGARTDTQY
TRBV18,ASSPMGESGELF
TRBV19,ASSRGASGSYEQY